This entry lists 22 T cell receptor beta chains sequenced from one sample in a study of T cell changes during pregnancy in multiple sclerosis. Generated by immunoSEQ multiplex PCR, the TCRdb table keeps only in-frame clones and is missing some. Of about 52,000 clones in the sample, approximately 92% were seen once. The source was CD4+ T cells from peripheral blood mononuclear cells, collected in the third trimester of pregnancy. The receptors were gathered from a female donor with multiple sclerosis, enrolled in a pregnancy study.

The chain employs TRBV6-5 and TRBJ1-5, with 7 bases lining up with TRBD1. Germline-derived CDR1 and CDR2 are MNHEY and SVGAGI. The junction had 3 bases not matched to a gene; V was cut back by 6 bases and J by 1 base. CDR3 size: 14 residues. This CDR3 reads CASRETGSNQPQHF. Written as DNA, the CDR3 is TGTGCCAGCAGAGAGACAGGGAGCAATCAGCCCCAGCATTTT.

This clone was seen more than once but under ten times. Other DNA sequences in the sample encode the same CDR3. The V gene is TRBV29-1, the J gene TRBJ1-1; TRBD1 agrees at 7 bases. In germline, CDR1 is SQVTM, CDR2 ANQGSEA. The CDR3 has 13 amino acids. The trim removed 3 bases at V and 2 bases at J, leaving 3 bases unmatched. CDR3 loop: CSVEGQPNTEAFF. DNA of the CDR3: TGCAGCGTTGAGGGACAGCCTAACACTGAAGCTTTCTTT.

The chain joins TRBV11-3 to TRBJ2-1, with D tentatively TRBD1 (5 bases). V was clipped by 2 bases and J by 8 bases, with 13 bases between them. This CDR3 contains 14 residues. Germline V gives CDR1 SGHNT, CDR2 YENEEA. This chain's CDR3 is CASSLTMTVHEQFF. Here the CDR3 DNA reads TGTGCCAGCAGCTTAACGATGACAGTCCATGAGCAGTTCTTC.

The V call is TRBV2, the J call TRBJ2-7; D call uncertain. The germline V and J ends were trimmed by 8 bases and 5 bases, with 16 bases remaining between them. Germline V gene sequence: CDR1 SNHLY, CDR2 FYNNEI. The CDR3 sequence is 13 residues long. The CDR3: CASSTKVPDEQYF. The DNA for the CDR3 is TGTGCCAGCTCAACAAAAGTCCCCGACGAGCAGTACTTC.

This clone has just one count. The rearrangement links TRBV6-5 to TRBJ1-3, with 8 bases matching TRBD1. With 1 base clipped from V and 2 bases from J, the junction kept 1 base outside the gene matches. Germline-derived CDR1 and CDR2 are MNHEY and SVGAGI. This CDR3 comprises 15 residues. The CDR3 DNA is TGTGCCAGCAGTTACTTACAGGGGGCTGGAAACACCATATATTTT. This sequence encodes CASSYLQGAGNTIYF.

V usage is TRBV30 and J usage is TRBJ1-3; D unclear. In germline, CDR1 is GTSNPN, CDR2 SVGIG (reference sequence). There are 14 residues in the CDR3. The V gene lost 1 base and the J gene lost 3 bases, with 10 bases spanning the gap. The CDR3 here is CAWSAVAYGNTIYF. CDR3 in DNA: TGTGCCTGGAGTGCGGTAGCCTATGGAAACACCATATATTTT.

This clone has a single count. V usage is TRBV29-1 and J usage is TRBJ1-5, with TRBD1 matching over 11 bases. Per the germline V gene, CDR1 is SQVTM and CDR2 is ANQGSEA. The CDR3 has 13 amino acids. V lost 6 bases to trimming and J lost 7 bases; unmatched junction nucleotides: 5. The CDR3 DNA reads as TGCAGCGTCGGACAGGGGGCAGGGCAGCCCCAGCATTTT. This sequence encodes CSVGQGAGQPQHF.

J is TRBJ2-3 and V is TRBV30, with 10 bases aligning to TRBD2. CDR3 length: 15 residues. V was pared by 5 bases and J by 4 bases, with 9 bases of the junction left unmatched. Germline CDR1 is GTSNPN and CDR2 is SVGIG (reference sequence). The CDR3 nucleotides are TGTGCCTGGGGTTCGGGACTAGCGAGGGCAGATACGCAGTATTTT. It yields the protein CAWGSGLARADTQYF.

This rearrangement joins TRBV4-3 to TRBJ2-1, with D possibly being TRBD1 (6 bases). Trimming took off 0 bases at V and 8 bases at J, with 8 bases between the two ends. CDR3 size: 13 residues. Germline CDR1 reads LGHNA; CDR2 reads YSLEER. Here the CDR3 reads CASSQDRGDEQFF. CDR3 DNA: TGCGCCAGCAGCCAAGACAGGGGCGATGAGCAGTTCTTC.

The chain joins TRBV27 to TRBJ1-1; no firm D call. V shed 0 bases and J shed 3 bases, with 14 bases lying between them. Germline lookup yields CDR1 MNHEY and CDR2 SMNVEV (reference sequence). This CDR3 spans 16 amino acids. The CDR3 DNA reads TGTGCCAGCAGTTTATCGGCCACCTTGATCCACACTGAAGCTTTCTTT. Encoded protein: CASSLSATLIHTEAFF.

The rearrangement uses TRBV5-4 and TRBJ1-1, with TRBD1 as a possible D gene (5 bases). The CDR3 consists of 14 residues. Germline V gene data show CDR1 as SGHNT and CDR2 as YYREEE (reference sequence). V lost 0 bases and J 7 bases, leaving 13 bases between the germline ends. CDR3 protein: CASSLAQGNYEAFF. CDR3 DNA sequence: TGTGCCAGCAGCTTGGCTCAGGGCAACTATGAAGCTTTCTTT.

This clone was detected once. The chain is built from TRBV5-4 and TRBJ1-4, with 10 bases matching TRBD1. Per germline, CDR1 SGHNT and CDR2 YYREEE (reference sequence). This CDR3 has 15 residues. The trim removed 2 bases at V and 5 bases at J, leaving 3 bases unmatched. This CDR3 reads CASSFPGQGNEKLFF. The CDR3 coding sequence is TGTGCCAGCAGCTTCCCGGGACAGGGGAATGAAAAACTGTTTTTT.

This CDR3 is CASSYSGGRGDIQYF. The CDR3 nucleotides are TGTGCCAGCAGTTACTCGGGGGGGCGCGGGGACATTCAGTACTTC. V is TRBV6-6 and J is TRBJ2-4; tentative D call: TRBD2 (7 bases). Germline values: CDR1 MNHNY, CDR2 SVGAGI (reference sequence). The length of the CDR3 is 15 residues. V gave up 0 bases and J gave up 8 bases, with 14 bases separating them.

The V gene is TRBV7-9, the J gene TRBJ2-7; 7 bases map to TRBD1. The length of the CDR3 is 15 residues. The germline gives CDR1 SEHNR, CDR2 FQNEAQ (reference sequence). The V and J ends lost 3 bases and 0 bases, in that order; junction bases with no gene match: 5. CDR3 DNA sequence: TGTGCCAGCAGCTTGAGGACAGGCAGCTCCTACGAGCAGTACTTC. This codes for CASSLRTGSSYEQYF. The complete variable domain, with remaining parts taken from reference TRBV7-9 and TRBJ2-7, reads DTGVSQNPRHKITKRGQNVTFRCDPISEHNRLYWYRQTLGQGPEFLTYFQNEAQLEKSRLLSDRFSAERPKGSFSTLEIQRTEQGDSAMYLCASSLRTGSSYEQYFGPGTRLTVT.

The CDR3: CSASPNQPQHF. The CDR3 coding sequence is TGCAGTGCTAGTCCTAATCAGCCCCAGCATTTT. The chain employs TRBV20-1 and TRBJ1-5; D unresolved. CDR1 and CDR2 from the germline V gene are DFQATT and SNEGSKA (reference sequence). The CDR3 is 11 amino acids. Deletions cut 3 bases from V and 4 bases from J, with 4 bases between.

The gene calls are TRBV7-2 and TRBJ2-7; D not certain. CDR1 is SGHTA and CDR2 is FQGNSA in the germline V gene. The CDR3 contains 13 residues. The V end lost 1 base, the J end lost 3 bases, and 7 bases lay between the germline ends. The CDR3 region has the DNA TGTGCCAGCAGCTTAGGGCAGTTCTACGAGCAGTACTTC. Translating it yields CASSLGQFYEQYF.

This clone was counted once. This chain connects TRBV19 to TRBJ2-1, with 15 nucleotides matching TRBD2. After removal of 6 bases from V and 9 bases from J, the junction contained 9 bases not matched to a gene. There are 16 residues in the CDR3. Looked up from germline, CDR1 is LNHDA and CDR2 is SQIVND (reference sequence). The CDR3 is CASRGTSGGPATEQFF. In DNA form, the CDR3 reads TGTGCCAGTAGAGGGACTAGCGGGGGGCCGGCCACTGAGCAGTTCTTC.

The CDR3 coding sequence is TGTGCCAGCAGCCCCACAGGGAAACACGAGCAGTACTTC. Amino acid sequence: CASSPTGKHEQYF. The chain has TRBV11-3 and TRBJ2-7; weak D call: TRBD1 (6 bases). Germline V gene sequence: CDR1 SGHNT, CDR2 YENEEA. This CDR3 region has 13 residues. The germline V and J ends were trimmed by 5 bases and 5 bases, with 13 bases remaining between them.

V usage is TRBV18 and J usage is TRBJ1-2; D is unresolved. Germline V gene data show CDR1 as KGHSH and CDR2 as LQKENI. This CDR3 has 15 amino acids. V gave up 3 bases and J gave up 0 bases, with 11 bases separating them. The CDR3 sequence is CASSPQRATNYGYTF. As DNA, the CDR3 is TGTGCCAGCTCACCCCAGCGGGCTACTAACTATGGCTACACCTTC.

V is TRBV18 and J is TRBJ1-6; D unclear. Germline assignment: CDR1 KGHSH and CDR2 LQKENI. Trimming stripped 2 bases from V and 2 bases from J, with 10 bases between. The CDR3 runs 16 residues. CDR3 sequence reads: CASSPSIQAYNSPLHF. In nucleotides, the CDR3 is TGTGCCAGCTCACCATCCATCCAGGCCTATAATTCACCCCTCCACTTT.

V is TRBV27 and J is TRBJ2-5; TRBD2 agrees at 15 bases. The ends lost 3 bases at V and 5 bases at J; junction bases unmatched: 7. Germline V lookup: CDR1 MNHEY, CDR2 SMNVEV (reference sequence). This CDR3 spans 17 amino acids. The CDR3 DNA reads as TGTGCCAGCAGTTTCGCCGGACTAGCGGGGGGGCCGGAGACCCAGTACTTC. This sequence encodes CASSFAGLAGGPETQYF.

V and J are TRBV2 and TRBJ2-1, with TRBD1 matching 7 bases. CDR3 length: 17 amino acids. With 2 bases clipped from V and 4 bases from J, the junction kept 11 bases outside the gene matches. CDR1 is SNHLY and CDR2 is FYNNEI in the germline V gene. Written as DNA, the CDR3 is TGTGCCAGCAGTGAATTGGGGGAGACAGGGCTTTACAATGAGCAGTTCTTC. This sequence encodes CASSELGETGLYNEQFF.